This T cell receptor (beta chain) was obtained from a study of cytomegalovirus exposure and HLA in healthy donors (dated by TCRdb to the late 2010s). In the study overall: According to a later analysis, the roughly 130 validation repertoires were produced on the same platform as the roughly 600 repertoires of the first cohort. A separate validation cohort of roughly 130 different subjects was used in addition to the roughly 700-subject first cohort. To predict cytomegalovirus infection status, the study combined high-throughput TCR immunosequencing, statistical association of individual TCRs with disease status, and machine learning. The study aimed to test whether cataloging public T cell receptors could reveal signatures of past pathogen exposure. What the research found in general, with its limitations: In a later analysis, TCRs clustered in the first cohort were found to also tend to co-occur in the approximately 120 validation repertoires, with 85% to 95% of cluster scores above 0. In vitro tests confirmed that a few of the cytomegalovirus-associated TCR beta chains recognize cytomegalovirus antigens. While some public TCRs were present in many individuals, most TCR sequences turned up only very rarely across donors. The study gave a list of under 200 TCR beta chains associated with cytomegalovirus. A later analysis had no HLA typing for the validation cohort, so co-occurrence there was scored across all 110 or so repertoires. In both the original and validation cohorts, the classifier was reported to diagnose cytomegalovirus status with high specificity and sensitivity. The authors suggested that the approach could potentially be extended to other disease states and immunological phenotypes.

The protocol used for the library was the immunoSEQ multiplex PCR assay. The paper's processing steps were these. A statistical classification framework was developed to diagnose cytomegalovirus status using the catalog of TCR beta chain sequences. TCRdb retrieved this table from immuneACCESS and kept in-frame rearrangements only. Not all clones are present; in checked studies, unresolved V genes account for under half, and no reason is known for the remainder. The DNA gave D and trimming, while V, J and clone size come from that table. This sample gives approximately 65,000 clones in total; about 91% of them show up just once. The ten largest account for 5.3% of the sample. Donors formed part of the validation cohort, which comprised fewer than 150 subjects and was distinct from the first cohort of some 700 subjects. Including the terminal cysteine and phenylalanine, the CDR3 comprises 13 residues. Solely the CDR3 DNA is kept, with 39 bases framed from the first base. CDR1 and CDR2 (KGHSH, LQKENI) derive from the germline V gene. V was cut back by 3 bases and J by 1 base, leaving a gap of 6 bases between them.

Details on this clone: The antigen it binds to is not known. No base-level quality is on record; no much larger clone is a single base apart.

Recombination linked TRBV18 to TRBJ1-2, with no confident D gene call. This receptor was taken from a man aged 18 to 29 in good health and CMV-seropositive. Sequencing was performed on PBMCs. The DNA reads TGTGCCAGCTCACCCGGGTTTAACTATGGCTACACCTTC. The encoded protein is CASSPGFNYGYTF.